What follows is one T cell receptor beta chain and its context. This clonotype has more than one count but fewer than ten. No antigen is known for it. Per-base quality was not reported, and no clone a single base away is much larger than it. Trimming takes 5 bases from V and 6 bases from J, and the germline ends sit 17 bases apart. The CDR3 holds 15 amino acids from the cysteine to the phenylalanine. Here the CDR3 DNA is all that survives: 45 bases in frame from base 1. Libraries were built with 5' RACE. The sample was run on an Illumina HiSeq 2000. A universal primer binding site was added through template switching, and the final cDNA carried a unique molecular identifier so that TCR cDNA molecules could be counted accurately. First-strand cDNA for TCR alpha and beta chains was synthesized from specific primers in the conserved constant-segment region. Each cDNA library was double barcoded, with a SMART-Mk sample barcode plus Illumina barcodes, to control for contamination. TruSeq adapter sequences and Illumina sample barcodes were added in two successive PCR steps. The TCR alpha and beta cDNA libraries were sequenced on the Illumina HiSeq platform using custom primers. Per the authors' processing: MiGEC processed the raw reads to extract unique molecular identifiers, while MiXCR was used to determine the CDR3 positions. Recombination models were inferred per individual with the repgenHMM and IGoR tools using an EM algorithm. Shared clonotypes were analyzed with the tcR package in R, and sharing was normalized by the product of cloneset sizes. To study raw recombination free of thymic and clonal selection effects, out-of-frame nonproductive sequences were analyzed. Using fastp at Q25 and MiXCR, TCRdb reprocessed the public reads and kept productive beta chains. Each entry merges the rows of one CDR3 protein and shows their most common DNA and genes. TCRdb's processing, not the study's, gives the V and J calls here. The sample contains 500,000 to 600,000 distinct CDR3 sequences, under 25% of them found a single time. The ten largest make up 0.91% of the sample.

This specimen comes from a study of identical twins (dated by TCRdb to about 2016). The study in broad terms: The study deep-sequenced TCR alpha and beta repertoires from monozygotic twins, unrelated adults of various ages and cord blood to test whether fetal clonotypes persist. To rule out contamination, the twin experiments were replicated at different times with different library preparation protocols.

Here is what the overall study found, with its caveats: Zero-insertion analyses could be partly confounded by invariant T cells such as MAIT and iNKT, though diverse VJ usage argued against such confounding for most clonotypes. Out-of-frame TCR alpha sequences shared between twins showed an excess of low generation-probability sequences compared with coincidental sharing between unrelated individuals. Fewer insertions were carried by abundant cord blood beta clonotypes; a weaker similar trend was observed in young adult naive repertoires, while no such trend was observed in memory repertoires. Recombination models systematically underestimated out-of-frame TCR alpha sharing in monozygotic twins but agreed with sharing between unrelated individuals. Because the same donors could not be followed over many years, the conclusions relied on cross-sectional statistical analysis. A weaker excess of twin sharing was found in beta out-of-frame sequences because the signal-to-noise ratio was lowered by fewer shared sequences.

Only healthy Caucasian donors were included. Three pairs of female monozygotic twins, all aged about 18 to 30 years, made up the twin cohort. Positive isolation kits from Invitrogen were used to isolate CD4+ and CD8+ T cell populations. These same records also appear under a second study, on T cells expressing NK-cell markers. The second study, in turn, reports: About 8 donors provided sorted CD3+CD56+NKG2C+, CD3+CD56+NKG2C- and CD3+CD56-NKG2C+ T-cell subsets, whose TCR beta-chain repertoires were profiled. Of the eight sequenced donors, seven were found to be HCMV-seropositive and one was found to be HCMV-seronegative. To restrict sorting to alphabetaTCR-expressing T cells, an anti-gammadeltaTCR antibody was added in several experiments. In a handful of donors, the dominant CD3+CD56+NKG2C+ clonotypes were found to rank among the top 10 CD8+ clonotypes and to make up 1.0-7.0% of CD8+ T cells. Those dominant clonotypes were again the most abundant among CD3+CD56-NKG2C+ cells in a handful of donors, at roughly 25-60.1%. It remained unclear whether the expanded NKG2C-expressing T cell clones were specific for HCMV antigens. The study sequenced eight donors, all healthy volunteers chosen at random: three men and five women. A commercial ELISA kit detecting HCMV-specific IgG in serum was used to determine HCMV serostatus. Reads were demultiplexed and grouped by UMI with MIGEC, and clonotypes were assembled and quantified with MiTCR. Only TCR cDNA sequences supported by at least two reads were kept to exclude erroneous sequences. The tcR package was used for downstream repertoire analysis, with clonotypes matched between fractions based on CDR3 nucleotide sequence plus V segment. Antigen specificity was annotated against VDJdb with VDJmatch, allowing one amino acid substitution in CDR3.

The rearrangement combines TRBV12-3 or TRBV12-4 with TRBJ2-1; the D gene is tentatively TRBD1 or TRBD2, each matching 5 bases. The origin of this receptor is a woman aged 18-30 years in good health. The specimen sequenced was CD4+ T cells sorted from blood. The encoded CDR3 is CASSHRDARGNEQFF. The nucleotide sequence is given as TGTGCCAGCAGTCACCGGGACGCCCGTGGCAATGAGCAGTTCTTC.